Detailed here is one TCR beta chain. Its specific antigen is unknown. Base quality data are lacking; no much larger clone is found one base away. These data are taken from a study of blood T cell repertoires in COVID-19 (dated by TCRdb to the early 2020s). Turning to the overall study: Samples covering the acute and convalescent phases of COVID-19 were provided by collaborators in the United States, Italy and Spain. The samples were drawn from two sources: the first 160 participants of the ongoing ImmuneRACE study, and 1,254 subjects contributed by 6 global collaborators. The sample metadata nearly always contained a de-identified subject ID, COVID-19 status, age in years and sex. The dataset comprised deeply sampled blood TCRbeta repertoires from subjects exposed to, actively infected with, or recovered from COVID-19. The prospective study material was composed of cDNA or gDNA derived from T cells, B-cell-depleted T cells, or PBMCs. HLA class I and class II types, where available, came from metadata supplied by the sample provider rather than from assay-based typing. The repertoires were made available in a free public database intended to serve as a resource for research on the immune response to SARS-CoV-2.

Trimming costs V 6 bases and J 0 bases, and their ends lie 15 bases apart. There are 16 amino acids in the CDR3, from cysteine to phenylalanine inclusive. The DNA shown is the 48-base CDR3, in frame from base 1. CDR1 and CDR2 are read off the germline V gene (reference sequence) as LNHDA and SQIVND. Whole blood was collected in K2EDTA tubes by collaborating institutions according to the institutions' own protocols. For TCRbeta analysis, collaborators shipped samples as frozen whole blood, isolated PBMCs, or DNA extracted from either of those sample types. TCRbeta CDR3 regions were amplified from genomic DNA by means of the immunoSEQ Assay, a bias-controlled multiplex PCR. As for the authors' bioinformatics: The number of nucleated cells in each sample was estimated by amplification of reference gene primers within the assay. To quantify the absolute abundance of each unique TCRbeta CDR3 rearrangement, sequence reads were collapsed and filtered. For each sample, productive Simpson clonality was calculated by taking the square root of Simpson's diversity index across productive rearrangements. In TCRdb, the immuneACCESS table is reduced to in-frame sequences with V and J assigned. These tables do not hold every clone; where another copy was compared, an unresolved V gene accounts for under half, and the others remain unexplained. That table supplies the V and J calls and clone size; D and trimming were determined from the DNA. This sample comprises some 320,000 clones, approximately 85% of them detected only once. Together, the top ten hold around 7.2% of the sample.

On the study overall, not on this receptor specifically: Clinical and demographic metadata were provided uncurated, with the amount varying by source and participant.

The chain was built from TRBV19 and TRBJ1-5; the D segment cannot be called with confidence. The sequenced sample was peripheral blood. This TCR derives from a human donor in a cohort sampled during active COVID-19. The nucleotide sequence is TGTGCCAGTAGAACCGGGGAAGCTTATAGCAATCAGCCCCAGCATTTT. It translates to CASRTGEAYSNQPQHF.